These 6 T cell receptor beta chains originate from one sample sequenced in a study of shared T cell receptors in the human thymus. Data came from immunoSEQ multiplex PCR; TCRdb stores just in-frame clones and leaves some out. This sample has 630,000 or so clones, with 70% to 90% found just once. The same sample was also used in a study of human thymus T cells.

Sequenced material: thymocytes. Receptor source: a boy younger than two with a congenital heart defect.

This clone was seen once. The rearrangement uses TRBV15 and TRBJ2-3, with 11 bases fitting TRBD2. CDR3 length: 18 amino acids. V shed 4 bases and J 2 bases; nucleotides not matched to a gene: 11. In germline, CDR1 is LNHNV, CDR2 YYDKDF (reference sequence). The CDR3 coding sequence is TGTGCCACCAGCAAAGGGCCGCCACTAGCGGGAGACACAGATACGCAGTATTTT. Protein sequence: CATSKGPPLAGDTDTQYF.

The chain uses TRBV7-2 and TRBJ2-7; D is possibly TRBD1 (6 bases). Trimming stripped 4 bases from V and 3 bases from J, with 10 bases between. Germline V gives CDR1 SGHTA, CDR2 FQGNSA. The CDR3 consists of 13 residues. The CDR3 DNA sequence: TGTGCCAGCAGCTCCACAGGGTTCTACGAGCAGTACTTC. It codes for CASSSTGFYEQYF.

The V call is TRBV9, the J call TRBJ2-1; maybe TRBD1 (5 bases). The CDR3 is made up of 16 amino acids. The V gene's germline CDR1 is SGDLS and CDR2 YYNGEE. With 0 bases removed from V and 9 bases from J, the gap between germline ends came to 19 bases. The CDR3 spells CASSVGGLISVGEQFF. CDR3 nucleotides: TGTGCCAGCAGCGTAGGGGGCCTGATAAGCGTGGGTGAGCAGTTCTTC.

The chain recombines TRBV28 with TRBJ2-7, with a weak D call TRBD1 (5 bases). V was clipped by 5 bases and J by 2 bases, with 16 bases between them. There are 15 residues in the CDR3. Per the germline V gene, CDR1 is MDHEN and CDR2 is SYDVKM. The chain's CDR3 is CASSPPPGWTYEQYF. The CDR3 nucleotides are TGTGCCAGCAGTCCCCCCCCAGGGTGGACCTACGAGCAGTACTTC.

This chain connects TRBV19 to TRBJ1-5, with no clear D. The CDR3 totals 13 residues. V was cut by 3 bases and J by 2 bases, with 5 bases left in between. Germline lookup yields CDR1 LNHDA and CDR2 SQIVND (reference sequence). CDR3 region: CASSMAGNQPQHF. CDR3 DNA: TGTGCCAGTAGTATGGCAGGCAATCAGCCCCAGCATTTT.

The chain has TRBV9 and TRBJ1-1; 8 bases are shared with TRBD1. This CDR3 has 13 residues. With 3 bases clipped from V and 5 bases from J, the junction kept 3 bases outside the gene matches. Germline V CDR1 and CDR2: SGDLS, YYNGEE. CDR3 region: CASSGQGRTEAFF. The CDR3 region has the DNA TGTGCCAGCAGCGGACAGGGGCGAACTGAAGCTTTCTTT.